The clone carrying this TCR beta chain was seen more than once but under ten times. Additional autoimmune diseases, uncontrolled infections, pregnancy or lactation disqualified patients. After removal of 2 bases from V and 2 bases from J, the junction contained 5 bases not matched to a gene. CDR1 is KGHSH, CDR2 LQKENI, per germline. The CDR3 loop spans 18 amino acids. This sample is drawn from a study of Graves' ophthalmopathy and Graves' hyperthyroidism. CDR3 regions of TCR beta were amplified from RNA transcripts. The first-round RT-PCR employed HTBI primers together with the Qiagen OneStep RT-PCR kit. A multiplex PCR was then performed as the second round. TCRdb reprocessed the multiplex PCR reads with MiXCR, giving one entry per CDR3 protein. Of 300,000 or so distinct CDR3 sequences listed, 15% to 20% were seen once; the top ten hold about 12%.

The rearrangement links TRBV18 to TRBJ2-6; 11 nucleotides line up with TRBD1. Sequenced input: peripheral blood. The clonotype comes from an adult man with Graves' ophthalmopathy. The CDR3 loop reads CASSPGTGGLPGANVLTF. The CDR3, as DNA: TGTGCCAGCTCACCAGGGACAGGGGGGCTCCCTGGGGCCAACGTCCTGACTTTC.